These 13 T cell receptor beta chains were sequenced from one sample in a study of cytomegalovirus exposure and HLA in healthy donors. This PCR relied on a set of 60 Vbeta primers and 13 Jbeta primers. Sequencing was performed with immunoSEQ multiplex PCR; in TCRdb, only in-frame clones are kept and a portion is missing. Recorded for this sample: 50,000 to 80,000 clones. Sequences were obtained from PBMCs. The receptors derive from a woman aged 18-29 years in good health and CMV-seronegative.

With regard to this clone: One junction end does not reproduce the germline sequence, and a read error may be involved. DNA of the CDR3: TGTGCAGCCGACAGAAAGAACGCTGAAGCTTTCTTT. Its translation is CAADRKNAEAFF. The chain uses TRBV30 and TRBJ1-1; D might be TRBD1 (5 bases). The CDR3 covers 12 residues. CDR1 and CDR2 (germline): GTSNPN, SVGIG (reference sequence).

V is TRBV30 and J is TRBJ1-2, with 8 bases that match TRBD1. The CDR3 is made up of 13 amino acids. The V segment lost 3 bases and the J segment 4 bases; nucleotides outside the gene matches: 4. Per the germline V gene, CDR1 is GTSNPN and CDR2 is SVGIG (reference sequence). CDR3 sequence (DNA): TGTGCCTGGAGACCCGACAGGGGCTATGGCTACACCTTC. Protein sequence: CAWRPDRGYGYTF.

This chain connects TRBV6-1 to TRBJ1-6, with D perhaps matching TRBD1 (5 bases). The CDR3 totals 14 residues. V was clipped by 1 base and J by 9 bases, with 10 bases between them. CDR1 and CDR2 from the germline V gene are MNHNS and SASEGT. As DNA, the CDR3 is TGTGCCAGCAGTGAAGTAGGGGAGGGTTCACCCCTCCACTTT. Translating it yields CASSEVGEGSPLHF.

The chain uses TRBV7-9 and TRBJ2-7, with 8 bases that match TRBD1. The V gene's germline CDR1 is SEHNR and CDR2 FQNEAQ (reference sequence). This CDR3 spans 12 amino acids. V shed 8 bases, J shed 3 bases, and the junction held 3 bases outside the gene matches. The CDR3 DNA reads TGTGCCAGCGGACAGGGAGACTACGAGCAGTACTTC. Amino acid sequence: CASGQGDYEQYF.

This chain uses TRBV6-5 with TRBJ2-5; TRBD2 matches at 8 bases. J lost 4 bases, V lost 6 bases, and 4 bases had no gene match. The CDR3 length is 13 residues. CDR1 and CDR2 (germline): MNHEY, SVGAGI. CDR3 bases: TGTGCCAGCAGCCCCGGGGGGGGAGAGACCCAGTACTTC. It codes for CASSPGGGETQYF.

The rearrangement links TRBV2 to TRBJ2-6, with D possibly TRBD1 on 6 matching bases. The CDR3 is 18 amino acids. The germline CDR1 and CDR2 sequences are SNHLY and FYNNEI. V lost 1 base and J lost 2, with 15 bases in between. This CDR3 reads CASSEEAQGLAGANVLTF. CDR3 coding DNA: TGTGCCAGCAGTGAAGAGGCCCAGGGGTTGGCTGGGGCCAACGTCCTGACTTTC.

The chain links TRBV29-1 to TRBJ1-2; unclear D gene. CDR3 length equals 11 residues. Germline V CDR1 and CDR2: SQVTM, ANQGSEA. Trimming pared 1 base from V and 5 bases from J, leaving 5 bases between. In DNA form, the CDR3 reads TGCAGCGTTGAAGGCGCATATGGCTACACCTTC. It yields the protein CSVEGAYGYTF.

V is TRBV30 and J is TRBJ2-5; the D gene is possibly TRBD2 (5 bases). Germline V lookup: CDR1 GTSNPN, CDR2 SVGIG (reference sequence). This CDR3 has 13 residues. The V end was cut by 7 bases, the J end by 5 bases, with 17 bases between. This chain's CDR3 is CALSGWLEETQYF. The CDR3 DNA is TGTGCCTTGAGCGGCTGGTTGGAGGAGACCCAGTACTTC.

This sequence joins TRBV25-1 and TRBJ2-1; TRBD2 aligns across 9 bases. V shed 3 bases and J 2 bases; nucleotides not matched to a gene: 11. This CDR3 spans 18 amino acids. Germline CDR1 is MGHDK and CDR2 is SYGVNS. The CDR3 DNA follows: TGTGCCAGCAGTGACCCGAGGGCTAGCGGGACTACCTACAATGAGCAGTTCTTC. This encodes CASSDPRASGTTYNEQFF.

The chain employs TRBV5-6 and TRBJ2-7, with 9 bases lining up with TRBD1. CDR3 size: 11 residues. CDR1 is SGHDT, CDR2 YYEEEE, per germline. The J segment lost 11 bases and the V segment lost 2 bases, leaving 2 bases of the junction unmatched. CDR3 protein: CASSLRTGEYF. The CDR3, as DNA: TGTGCCAGCAGCTTAAGGACAGGGGAGTACTTC.

Points on this clone: At the DNA level, this CDR3 is encoded by other sequences in the same sample as well. The chain couples TRBV6-5 to TRBJ2-7; a possible D gene is TRBD2 (6 bases). V was pared by 6 bases and J by 6 bases, with 9 bases between. The CDR3 sequence is 11 residues long. Germline-derived CDR1 and CDR2 are MNHEY and SVGAGI. CDR3 DNA sequence: TGTGCCAGCAGCCGGCGGGGCGAGCAGTACTTC. Translation gives CASSRRGEQYF.

The V and J genes are TRBV18 and TRBJ2-1; possible D gene TRBD2, 6 bases. V was clipped by 1 base and J by 0 bases, with 10 bases between them. This CDR3 is 16 amino acids long. CDR1 KGHSH and CDR2 LQKENI come from the germline V gene. DNA for the CDR3: TGTGCCAGCTCACCACGGCGGGGCGGCTCCTACAATGAGCAGTTCTTC. Protein sequence: CASSPRRGGSYNEQFF.

The chain joins TRBV2 to TRBJ1-2; no reliable D call. This CDR3 contains 14 residues. Trimming pared 7 bases from V and 6 bases from J, leaving 18 bases between. Germline V lookup: CDR1 SNHLY, CDR2 FYNNEI. The CDR3, as DNA: TGTGCCAGCAAGCGGAGCCTCCTTATACATGGCTACACCTTC. Its translation is CASKRSLLIHGYTF.